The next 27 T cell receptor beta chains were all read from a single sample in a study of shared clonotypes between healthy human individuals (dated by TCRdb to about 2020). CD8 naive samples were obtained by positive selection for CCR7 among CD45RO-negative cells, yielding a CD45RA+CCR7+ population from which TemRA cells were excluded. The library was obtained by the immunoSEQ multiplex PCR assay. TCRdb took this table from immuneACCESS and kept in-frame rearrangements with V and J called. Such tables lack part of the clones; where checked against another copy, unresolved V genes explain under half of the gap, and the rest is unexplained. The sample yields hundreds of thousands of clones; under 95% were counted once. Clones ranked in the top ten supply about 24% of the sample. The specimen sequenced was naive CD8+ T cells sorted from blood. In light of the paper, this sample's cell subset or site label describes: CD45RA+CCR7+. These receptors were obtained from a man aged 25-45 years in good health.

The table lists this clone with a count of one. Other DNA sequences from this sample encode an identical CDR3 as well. The CDR3 region is CASSYLAGGTDTQYF. The DNA for the CDR3 is TGTGCCAGCAGTTACTTAGCGGGAGGCACAGATACGCAGTATTTT. The V call is TRBV6-5, the J call TRBJ2-3; 9 bases map to TRBD2. V shed 1 base and J 1 base; nucleotides not matched to a gene: 0. The CDR3 length is 15 residues. CDR1 MNHEY and CDR2 SVGAGI come from the germline V gene.

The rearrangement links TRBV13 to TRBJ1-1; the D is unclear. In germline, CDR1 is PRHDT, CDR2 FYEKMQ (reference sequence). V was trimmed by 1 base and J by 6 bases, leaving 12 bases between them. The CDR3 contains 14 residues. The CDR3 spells CASSLVFGESEAFF. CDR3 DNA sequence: TGTGCCAGCAGCTTAGTATTCGGGGAATCTGAAGCTTTCTTT.

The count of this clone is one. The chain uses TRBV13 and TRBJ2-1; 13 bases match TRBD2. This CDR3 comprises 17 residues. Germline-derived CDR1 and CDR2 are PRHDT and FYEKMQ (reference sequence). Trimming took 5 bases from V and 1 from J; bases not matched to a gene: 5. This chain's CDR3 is CASSTTGLAGSYNEQFF. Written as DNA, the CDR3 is TGTGCCAGCAGCACAACGGGACTAGCGGGGTCCTACAATGAGCAGTTCTTC.

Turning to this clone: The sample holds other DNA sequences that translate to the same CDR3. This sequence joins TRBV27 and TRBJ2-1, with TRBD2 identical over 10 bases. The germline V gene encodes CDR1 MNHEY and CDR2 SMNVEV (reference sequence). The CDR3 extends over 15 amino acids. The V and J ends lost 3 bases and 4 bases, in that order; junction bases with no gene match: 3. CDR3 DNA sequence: TGTGCCAGCAGTTTCGGGACTAGCGCTTACAATGAGCAGTTCTTC. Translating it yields CASSFGTSAYNEQFF.

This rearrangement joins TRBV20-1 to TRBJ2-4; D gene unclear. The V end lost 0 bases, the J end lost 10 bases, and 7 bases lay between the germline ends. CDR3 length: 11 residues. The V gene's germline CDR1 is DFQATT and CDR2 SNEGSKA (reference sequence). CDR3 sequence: CSARDLGIQYF. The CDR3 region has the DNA TGCAGTGCTAGAGATCTCGGTATTCAGTACTTC.

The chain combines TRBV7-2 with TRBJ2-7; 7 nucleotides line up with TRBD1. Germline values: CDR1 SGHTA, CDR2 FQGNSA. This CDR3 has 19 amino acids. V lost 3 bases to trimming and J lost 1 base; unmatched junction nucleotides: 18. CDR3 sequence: CASSFHPAGVQGLSYEQYF. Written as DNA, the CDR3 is TGTGCCAGCAGCTTTCACCCTGCAGGGGTACAGGGGCTATCCTACGAGCAGTACTTC.

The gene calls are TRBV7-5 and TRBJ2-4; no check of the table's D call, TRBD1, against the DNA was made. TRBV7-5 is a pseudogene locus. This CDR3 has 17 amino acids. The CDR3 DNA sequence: TGTGCCAGAAGCTTAGGGGGGACAGGGTCCGCCAAAAACATTCAGTACTTC. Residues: CARSLGGTGSAKNIQYF.

Written as DNA, the CDR3 is TGCGCCAGCAGCCAAGAAGTCGCCTCCTTGAATGAAAAACTGTTTTTT. Encoded protein: CASSQEVASLNEKLFF. The V gene is TRBV4-1, the J gene TRBJ1-4; D gene unclear. With 0 bases removed from V and 5 bases from J, the gap between germline ends came to 13 bases. From germline, CDR1 is MGHRA and CDR2 YSYEKL. CDR3 length: 16 residues.

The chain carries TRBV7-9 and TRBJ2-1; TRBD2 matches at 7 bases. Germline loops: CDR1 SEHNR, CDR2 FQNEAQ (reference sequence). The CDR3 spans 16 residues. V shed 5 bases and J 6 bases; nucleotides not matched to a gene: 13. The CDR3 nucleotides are TGTGCCAGCAGCCCCAGTCGAGGGAGGGCCCTCAATGAGCAGTTCTTC. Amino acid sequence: CASSPSRGRALNEQFF.

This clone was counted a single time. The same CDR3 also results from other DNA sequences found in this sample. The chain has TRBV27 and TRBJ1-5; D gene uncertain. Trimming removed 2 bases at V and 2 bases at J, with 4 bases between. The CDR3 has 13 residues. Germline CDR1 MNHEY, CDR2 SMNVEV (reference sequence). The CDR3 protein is CASSLNGNQPQHF. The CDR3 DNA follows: TGTGCCAGCAGTTTAAACGGCAATCAGCCCCAGCATTTT.

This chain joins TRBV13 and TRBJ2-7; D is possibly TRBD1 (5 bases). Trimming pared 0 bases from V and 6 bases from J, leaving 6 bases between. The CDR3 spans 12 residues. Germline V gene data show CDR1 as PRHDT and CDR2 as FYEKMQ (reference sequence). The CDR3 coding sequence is TGTGCCAGCAGCTTAGGAGGGGTCGAGCAGTACTTC. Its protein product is CASSLGGVEQYF.

CDR3 sequence (DNA): TGTGCCACCAGCAGAGGACAGGGGGACCCCTACGAGCAGTACTTC. Its translation: CATSRGQGDPYEQYF. This rearrangement joins TRBV15 to TRBJ2-7, with 9 nucleotides matching TRBD1. This CDR3 comprises 15 residues. The V and J ends lost 1 base and 2 bases, in that order; junction bases with no gene match: 3. From germline, CDR1 is LNHNV and CDR2 YYDKDF (reference sequence).

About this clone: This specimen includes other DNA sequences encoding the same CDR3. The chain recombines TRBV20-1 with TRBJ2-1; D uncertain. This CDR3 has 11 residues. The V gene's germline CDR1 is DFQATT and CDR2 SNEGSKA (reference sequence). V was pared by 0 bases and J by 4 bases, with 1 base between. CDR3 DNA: TGCAGTGCTAGAGATTACAATGAGCAGTTCTTC. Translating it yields CSARDYNEQFF.

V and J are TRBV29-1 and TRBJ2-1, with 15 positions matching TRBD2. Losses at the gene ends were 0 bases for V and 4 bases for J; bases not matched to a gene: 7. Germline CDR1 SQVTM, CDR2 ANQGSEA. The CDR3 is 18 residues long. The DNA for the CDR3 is TGCAGCGTTGAAGATCCCTGGACTAGCGGGAGGGATTACAATGAGCAGTTCTTC. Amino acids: CSVEDPWTSGRDYNEQFF.

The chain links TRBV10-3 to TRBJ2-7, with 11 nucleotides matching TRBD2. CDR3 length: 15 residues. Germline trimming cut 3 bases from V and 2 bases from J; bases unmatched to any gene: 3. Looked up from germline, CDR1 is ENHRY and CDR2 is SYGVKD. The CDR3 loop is CAISDSGRGTYEQYF. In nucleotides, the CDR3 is TGTGCCATCAGTGATAGCGGGAGGGGGACCTACGAGCAGTACTTC.

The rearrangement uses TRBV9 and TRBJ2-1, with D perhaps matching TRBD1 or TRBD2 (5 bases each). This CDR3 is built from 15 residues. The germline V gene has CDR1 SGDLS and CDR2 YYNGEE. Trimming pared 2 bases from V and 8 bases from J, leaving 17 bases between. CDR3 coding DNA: TGTGCCAGCAGCGTTCAGAGCAGGGAGATCGATGAGCAGTTCTTC. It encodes CASSVQSREIDEQFF.

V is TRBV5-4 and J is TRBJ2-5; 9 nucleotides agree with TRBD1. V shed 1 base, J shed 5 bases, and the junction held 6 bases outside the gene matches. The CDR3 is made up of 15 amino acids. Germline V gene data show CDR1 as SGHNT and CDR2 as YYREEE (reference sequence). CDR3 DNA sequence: TGTGCCAGCAGCTTGAATGTTGGGACAGGGGAGACCCAGTACTTC. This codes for CASSLNVGTGETQYF.

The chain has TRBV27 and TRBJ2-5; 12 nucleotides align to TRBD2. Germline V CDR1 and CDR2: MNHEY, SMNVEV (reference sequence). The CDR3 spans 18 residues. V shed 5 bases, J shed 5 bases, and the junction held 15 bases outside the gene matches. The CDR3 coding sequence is TGTGCCAGCAGTCCCCTCTCTAGCGGGAGGGTCGAACTGGAGACCCAGTACTTC. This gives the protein CASSPLSSGRVELETQYF.

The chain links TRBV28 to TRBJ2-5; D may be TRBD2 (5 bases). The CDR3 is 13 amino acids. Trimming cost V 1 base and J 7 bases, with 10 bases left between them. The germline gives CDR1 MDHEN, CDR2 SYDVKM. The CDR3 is CASSLSDGVTQYF. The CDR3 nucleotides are TGTGCCAGCAGTTTATCGGACGGGGTGACCCAGTACTTC.

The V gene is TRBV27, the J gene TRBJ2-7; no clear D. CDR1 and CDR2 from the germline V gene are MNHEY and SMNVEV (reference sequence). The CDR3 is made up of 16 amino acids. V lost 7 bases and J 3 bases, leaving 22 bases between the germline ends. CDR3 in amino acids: CASTPSSGPVDYEQYF. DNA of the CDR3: TGTGCCAGCACCCCTTCATCCGGACCCGTAGACTACGAGCAGTACTTC.

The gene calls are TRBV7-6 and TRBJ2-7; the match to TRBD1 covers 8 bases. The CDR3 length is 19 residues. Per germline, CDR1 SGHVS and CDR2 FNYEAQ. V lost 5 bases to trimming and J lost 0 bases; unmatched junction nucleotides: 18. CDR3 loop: CASSPWTGHQSSFSYEQYF. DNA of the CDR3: TGTGCCAGCAGCCCCTGGACAGGGCATCAGTCTAGCTTCTCCTACGAGCAGTACTTC.

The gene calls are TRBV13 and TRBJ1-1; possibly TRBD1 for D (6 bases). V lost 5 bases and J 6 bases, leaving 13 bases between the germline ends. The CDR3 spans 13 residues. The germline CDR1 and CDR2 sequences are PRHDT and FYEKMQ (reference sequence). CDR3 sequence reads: CASSVEGVPEAFF. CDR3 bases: TGTGCCAGCAGCGTGGAGGGGGTCCCTGAAGCTTTCTTT.

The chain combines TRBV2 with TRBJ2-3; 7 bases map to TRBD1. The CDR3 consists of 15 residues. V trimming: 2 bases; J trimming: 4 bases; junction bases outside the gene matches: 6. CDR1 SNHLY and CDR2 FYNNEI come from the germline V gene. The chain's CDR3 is CASSERGGESDTQYF. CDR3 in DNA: TGTGCCAGCAGTGAACGAGGGGGCGAGTCAGATACGCAGTATTTT.

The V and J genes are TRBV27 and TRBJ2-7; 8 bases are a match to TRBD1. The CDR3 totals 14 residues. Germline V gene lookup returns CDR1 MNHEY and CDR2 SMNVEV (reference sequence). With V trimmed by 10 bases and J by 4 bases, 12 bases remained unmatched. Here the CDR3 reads CATGSQGALYEQYF. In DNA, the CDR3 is TGTGCCACAGGATCCCAGGGGGCGTTGTACGAGCAGTACTTC.

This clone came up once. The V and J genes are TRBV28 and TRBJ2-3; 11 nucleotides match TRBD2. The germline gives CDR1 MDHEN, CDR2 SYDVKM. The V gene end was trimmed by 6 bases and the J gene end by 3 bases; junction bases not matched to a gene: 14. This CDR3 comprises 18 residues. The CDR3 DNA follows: TGTGCCAGCAGCCTTAGGGACACACTAGCGGGAGCGACAGATACGCAGTATTTT. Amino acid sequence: CASSLRDTLAGATDTQYF.

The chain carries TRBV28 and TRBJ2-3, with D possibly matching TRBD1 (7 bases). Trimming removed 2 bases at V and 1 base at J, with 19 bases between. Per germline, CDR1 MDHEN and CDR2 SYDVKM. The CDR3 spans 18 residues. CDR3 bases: TGTGCCAGCAGTTTAATATGGGGGGACAGACGTCGCACAGATACGCAGTATTTT. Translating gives CASSLIWGDRRRTDTQYF.

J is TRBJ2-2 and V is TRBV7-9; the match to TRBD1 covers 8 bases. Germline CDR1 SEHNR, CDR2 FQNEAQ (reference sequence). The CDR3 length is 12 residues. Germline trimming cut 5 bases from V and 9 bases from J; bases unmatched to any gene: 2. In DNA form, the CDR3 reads TGTGCCAGCAGCGACAGGGGCAGGGAGCTGTTTTTT. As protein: CASSDRGRELFF.